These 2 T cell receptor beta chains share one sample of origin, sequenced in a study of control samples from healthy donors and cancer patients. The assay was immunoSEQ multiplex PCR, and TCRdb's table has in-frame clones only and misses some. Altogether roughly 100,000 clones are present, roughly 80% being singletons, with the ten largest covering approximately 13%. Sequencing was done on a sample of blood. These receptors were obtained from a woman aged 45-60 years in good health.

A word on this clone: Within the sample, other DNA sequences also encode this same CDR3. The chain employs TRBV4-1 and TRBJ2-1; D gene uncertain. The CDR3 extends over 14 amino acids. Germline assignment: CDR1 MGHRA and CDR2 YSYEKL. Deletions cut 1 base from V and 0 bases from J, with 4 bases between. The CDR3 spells CASSQGSSYNEQFF. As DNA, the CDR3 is TGCGCCAGCAGCCAAGGTAGCTCCTACAATGAGCAGTTCTTC.

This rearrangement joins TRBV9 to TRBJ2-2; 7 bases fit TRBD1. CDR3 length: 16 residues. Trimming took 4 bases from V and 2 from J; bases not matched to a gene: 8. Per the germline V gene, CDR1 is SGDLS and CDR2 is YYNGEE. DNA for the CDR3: TGTGCCAGCAGCCCAATGGGACAGAAAAACACCGGGGAGCTGTTTTTT. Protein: CASSPMGQKNTGELFF.